These 26 T cell receptor beta chains originate from one sample sequenced in a study of blood T cell repertoires in COVID-19. Using immunoSEQ multiplex PCR, the repertoire was profiled, and TCRdb retains in-frame clones only, with some absent. The sample includes more than 100,000 clones, approximately 89% seen only once; the top ten take approximately 17%. Source material: peripheral blood. These receptors all come from a woman over 75 in a cohort sampled during active COVID-19.

The chain carries TRBV27 and TRBJ2-6; D gene uncertain. CDR1 and CDR2 from the germline V gene are MNHEY and SMNVEV (reference sequence). The V end was cut by 7 bases, the J end by 4 bases, with 14 bases between. This CDR3 is 15 amino acids long. In DNA, the CDR3 is TGTGCCAGCACCACCCTAGACGGAGGGGCCAACGTCCTGACTTTC. It translates to CASTTLDGGANVLTF. Combining the CDR3 with reference TRBV27 and TRBJ2-6 gives the whole variable domain EAQVTQNPRYLITVTGKKLTVTCSQNMNHEYMSWYRQDPGLGLRQIYYSMNVEVTDKGDVPEGYKVSRKEKRNFPLILESPSPNQTSLYFCASTTLDGGANVLTFGAGSRLTVL.

V gene TRBV4-2 combines with J gene TRBJ2-1; TRBD2 is a possible D gene (5 bases). CDR1 LGHNA and CDR2 YNFKEQ come from the germline V gene. Trimming left V 0 bases short and J 7 bases short, with 10 bases between. This CDR3 has 14 residues. CDR3 in amino acids: CASSQDSRENEQFF. The CDR3 DNA reads as TGTGCCAGCAGCCAAGACAGTCGGGAAAATGAGCAGTTCTTC.

This chain links TRBV27 with TRBJ2-1, with 8 bases lining up with TRBD2. This CDR3 has 18 residues. Unmatched junction bases numbered 17, after V lost 8 bases and J lost 2 bases. Germline V gene lookup returns CDR1 MNHEY and CDR2 SMNVEV (reference sequence). CDR3: CASPHGQNSGEAYNEQFF. CDR3 DNA sequence: TGTGCCAGCCCCCACGGCCAAAATAGCGGGGAGGCCTACAATGAGCAGTTCTTC.

This clone was picked up a small number of times. The chain couples TRBV19 to TRBJ1-1; no clear D gene. Germline CDR1 is LNHDA and CDR2 is SQIVND (reference sequence). V shed 4 bases and J shed 1 base, with 4 bases lying between them. CDR3 length equals 12 residues. The CDR3 loop is CASSRQNTEAFF. The CDR3 nucleotides are TGTGCCAGTAGTAGACAGAACACTGAAGCTTTCTTT.

V and J are TRBV6-5 and TRBJ1-1; D remains unclear. The CDR3 totals 14 residues. Germline values: CDR1 MNHEY, CDR2 SVGAGI. V lost 1 base to trimming and J lost 1 base, with 7 bases between them. The CDR3 sequence: CASSYLSANTEAFF. The CDR3 DNA is TGTGCCAGCAGTTACTTGAGCGCGAACACTGAAGCTTTCTTT.

V gene TRBV9 combines with J gene TRBJ1-2; 8 bases align to TRBD1. From germline, CDR1 is SGDLS and CDR2 YYNGEE. This CDR3 region has 16 residues. After removal of 3 bases from V and 5 bases from J, the junction contained 12 bases not matched to a gene. DNA of the CDR3: TGTGCCAGCAGCGCGCTGGGGGGACAGGCCCTATATGGCTACACCTTC. Protein: CASSALGGQALYGYTF.

The chain links TRBV6-2 or TRBV6-3 to TRBJ2-4; the match to TRBD2 covers 14 bases. The V and J ends lost 5 bases and 7 bases, in that order; junction bases with no gene match: 10. Germline-derived CDR1 and CDR2 are MNHEY and SVGEGT. There are 17 residues in the CDR3. The CDR3 DNA sequence: TGTGCCAGCAGTGACACTCCCGGGACTAGCGGGAGCAACATTCAGTACTTC. Translating it yields CASSDTPGTSGSNIQYF.

V gene TRBV5-6 combines with J gene TRBJ1-6; 8 nucleotides match TRBD1. The CDR3 totals 13 residues. The germline V gene encodes CDR1 SGHDT and CDR2 YYEEEE. With 2 bases clipped from V and 8 bases from J, the junction kept 0 bases outside the gene matches. CDR3 bases: TGTGCCAGCAGCTTACAGGGGGATTCACCCCTCCACTTT. The encoded protein is CASSLQGDSPLHF. Together with reference TRBV5-6 and TRBJ1-6, the CDR3 gives the full variable domain: DAGVTQSPTHLIKTRGQQVTLRCSPKSGHDTVSWYQQALGQGPQFIFQYYEEEERQRGNFPDRFSGHQFPNYSSELNVNALLLGDSALYLCASSLQGDSPLHFGNGTRLTVT.

The rearrangement links TRBV19 to TRBJ2-3, with 8 positions matching TRBD2. The CDR3 runs to 17 residues. Germline V gene data show CDR1 as LNHDA and CDR2 as SQIVND (reference sequence). J was trimmed by 5 bases and V by 7 bases; bases with no gene match: 17. CDR3 residues: CASTRAGGASMGDTQYF. The CDR3, as DNA: TGTGCCAGTACCAGAGCCGGGGGGGCCTCGATGGGAGATACGCAGTATTTT.

The V and J genes are TRBV6-1 and TRBJ1-2, with 10 positions matching TRBD1. The CDR3 has 14 amino acids. The ends lost 3 bases at V and 7 bases at J; junction bases unmatched: 5. CDR1 is MNHNS, CDR2 SASEGT, per germline. The CDR3 region has the DNA TGTGCCAGCAGTGACGGGACAGGGGTACTTGGCTACACCTTC. Protein sequence: CASSDGTGVLGYTF.

CDR3 DNA sequence: TGCGCCAGCAGCCAAGGAAGGGCGGGGGGCTCAGATACGCAGTATTTT. Translated: CASSQGRAGGSDTQYF. V gene TRBV4-1 combines with J gene TRBJ2-3; 8 nucleotides align to TRBD2. Germline trimming cut 1 base from V and 4 bases from J; bases unmatched to any gene: 7. In germline, CDR1 is MGHRA, CDR2 YSYEKL. There are 16 residues in the CDR3.

The chain is built from TRBV7-2 and TRBJ1-2, with D possibly TRBD1 on 5 matching bases. The CDR3 sequence is 12 residues long. Germline lookup yields CDR1 SGHTA and CDR2 FQGNSA. Trimming removed 10 bases at V and 4 bases at J, with 13 bases between. CDR3 sequence reads: CAIRRGTYGYTF. The CDR3 bases are TGTGCCATAAGGCGGGGGACCTATGGCTACACCTTC.

V usage is TRBV6-1 and J usage is TRBJ1-1; no clear D gene. The CDR3 runs to 13 residues. Trimming shortened V by 2 bases and J by 5 bases, and 9 bases separated the two germline ends. From germline, CDR1 is MNHNS and CDR2 SASEGT. CDR3 sequence (DNA): TGTGCCAGCAGTGAAAGGGAGTTTACTGAAGCTTTCTTT. Amino acid sequence: CASSEREFTEAFF.

This clone was detected only once. The chain has TRBV11-2 and TRBJ2-1; TRBD1 agrees at 9 bases. Germline V gives CDR1 SGHAT, CDR2 FQNNGV. The CDR3 consists of 16 residues. With V trimmed by 1 base and J by 9 bases, 10 bases remained unmatched. Here the CDR3 reads CASSLGSGTGIGEQFF. The CDR3 DNA reads as TGTGCCAGCAGCTTAGGCTCCGGGACAGGGATTGGTGAGCAGTTCTTC.

The chain links TRBV28 to TRBJ1-2; D unclear. V was cut by 6 bases and J by 4 bases, with 9 bases left in between. This CDR3 contains 12 residues. Germline CDR1 MDHEN, CDR2 SYDVKM. The CDR3 protein is CASRDFIYGYTF. The CDR3 coding sequence is TGTGCCAGCAGGGACTTTATCTATGGCTACACCTTC.

The chain has TRBV14 and TRBJ2-1, with D possibly matching TRBD1 (5 bases). The length of the CDR3 is 15 residues. Trimming took off 4 bases at V and 1 base at J, with 11 bases between the two ends. CDR1 SGHDN and CDR2 FVKESK come from the germline V gene. This CDR3 is CASSLTGISYNEQFF. For the CDR3, the DNA is TGTGCCAGCAGCCTTACAGGAATTTCCTACAATGAGCAGTTCTTC.

Details on this clone: The same CDR3 arises from other DNA sequences in this sample as well. CDR3 DNA sequence: TGTGCCTGGAGCCCAGGGTCTCTCTATGGCTACACCTTC. This gives the protein CAWSPGSLYGYTF. The J gene is TRBJ1-2, the V gene TRBV30, with a weak D call TRBD1 (5 bases). Between the trimmed V and J ends, which lost 3 bases and 4 bases, there was a span of 12 bases. This CDR3 is 13 amino acids long. CDR1 and CDR2 (germline): GTSNPN, SVGIG (reference sequence). The full variable domain, its missing parts supplied by reference TRBV30 and TRBJ1-2, is SQTIHQWPATLVQPVGSPLSLECTVEGTSNPNLYWYRQAAGRGLQLLFYSVGIGQISSEVPQNLSASRPQDRQFILSSKKLLLSDSGFYLCAWSPGSLYGYTFGSGTRLTVV.

V is TRBV4-2 and J is TRBJ2-1; 9 bases match TRBD2. J gave up 0 bases and V 4 bases, and 16 bases lay outside the gene matches. Germline V gene sequence: CDR1 LGHNA, CDR2 YNFKEQ. This CDR3 is 20 amino acids long. This chain's CDR3 is CASSPEVGGRGLSSYNEQFF. The CDR3 region has the DNA TGTGCCAGCAGCCCCGAGGTGGGCGGGAGGGGGCTTAGCTCCTACAATGAGCAGTTCTTC.

The count of this clone is one. The chain joins TRBV3-1 (or the pseudogene TRBV3-2) to TRBJ1-2, with no clear D. There are 14 residues in the CDR3. Germline V gene sequence: CDR1 LGHDT, CDR2 YNNKEL (reference sequence). Trimming removed 0 bases at V and 4 bases at J, with 9 bases between. Here the CDR3 DNA reads TGTGCCAGCAGCCAAGAGACGGGTTTCTATGGCTACACCTTC. Its translation is CASSQETGFYGYTF.

The chain employs TRBV5-1 and TRBJ2-5; 8 nucleotides match TRBD1. The CDR3 loop spans 14 amino acids. With 0 bases clipped from V and 5 bases from J, the junction kept 3 bases outside the gene matches. From germline, CDR1 is SGHRS and CDR2 YFSETQ. The CDR3 nucleotides read TGCGCCAGCAGCTTGGCCAGGGGGCGGGAGACCCAGTACTTC. Its protein is CASSLARGRETQYF.

V and J are TRBV3-1 (or the pseudogene TRBV3-2) and TRBJ2-7; a possible D gene is TRBD1 (5 bases). Trimming took 3 bases from V and 2 from J, leaving 23 bases between them. Per the germline V gene, CDR1 is LGHDT and CDR2 is YNNKEL (reference sequence). CDR3 length: 18 amino acids. Here the CDR3 DNA reads TGTGCCAGCAGCCACAGGGCATCTCGAGCCCAGTCCCCCTACGAGCAGTACTTC. Translation: CASSHRASRAQSPYEQYF.

The chain has TRBV7-2 and TRBJ2-1, with a tentative D call TRBD1 (6 bases). CDR1 and CDR2 from the germline V gene are SGHTA and FQGNSA. CDR3 length equals 16 residues. The V end was cut by 3 bases, the J end by 10 bases, with 22 bases between. This chain's CDR3 is CASSFQPLNPGTEQFF. In DNA form, the CDR3 reads TGTGCCAGCAGCTTCCAACCCCTAAACCCCGGGACAGAGCAGTTCTTC.

This chain uses TRBV5-1 with TRBJ1-3; D is perhaps TRBD1 (5 bases). The CDR3 extends over 14 amino acids. Germline V gives CDR1 SGHRS, CDR2 YFSETQ. With 4 bases removed from V and 0 bases from J, the gap between germline ends came to 8 bases. Here the CDR3 reads CASSAGPSGNTIYF. CDR3 coding DNA: TGCGCCAGCAGCGCGGGGCCCTCTGGAAACACCATATATTTT. The whole variable domain, filled in from reference TRBV5-1 and TRBJ1-3, reads KAGVTQTPRYLIKTRGQQVTLSCSPISGHRSVSWYQQTPGQGLQFLFEYFSETQRNKGNFPGRFSGRQFSNSRSEMNVSTLELGDSALYLCASSAGPSGNTIYFGEGSWLTVV.

The gene calls are TRBV10-2 and TRBJ1-1; 9 bases line up with TRBD1. V lost 5 bases, J lost 6 bases, and 4 bases stayed unmatched. The CDR3 has 13 residues. Germline-derived CDR1 and CDR2 are WSHSY and SAAADI. CDR3 loop: CASSFDRGAEAFF. DNA of the CDR3: TGCGCCAGCAGTTTTGACAGGGGGGCTGAAGCTTTCTTT.

This clone appeared a single time. CDR3 protein: CASSLPGNEQFF. The CDR3 coding sequence is TGCGCCAGCAGCCTCCCCGGGAATGAGCAGTTCTTC. The chain is built from TRBV5-1 and TRBJ2-1; D gene uncertain. Germline-derived CDR1 and CDR2 are SGHRS and YFSETQ. The CDR3 runs 12 residues. V was shortened by 4 bases and J by 7 bases, with 9 bases between the two germline ends.

This chain links TRBV6-2 or TRBV6-3 with TRBJ1-5; D possibly corresponds to TRBD1 (6 bases). Germline loops: CDR1 MNHEY, CDR2 SVGEGT. Trimming removed 6 bases at V and 0 bases at J, with 12 bases between. This CDR3 spans 15 amino acids. CDR3 coding DNA: TGTGCCAGCAGCCCTGGGACAACTAGCAATCAGCCCCAGCATTTT. Translation: CASSPGTTSNQPQHF.